The next 4 T cell receptor beta chains were all read from a single sample in a study of blood T cell repertoires in COVID-19. Sequenced by immunoSEQ multiplex PCR; TCRdb stores in-frame clones only, minus some. The table has approximately 110,000 clones, about 85% seen once. Sequencing was performed on peripheral blood. These TCRs come from a middle-aged man with acute or convalescent COVID-19.

The rearrangement joins TRBV5-1 to TRBJ2-7; TRBD2 matches 12 bases. The V and J ends lost 6 bases and 3 bases, in that order; junction bases with no gene match: 10. This CDR3 contains 16 residues. The V gene's germline CDR1 is SGHRS and CDR2 YFSETQ. This chain's CDR3 is CASTPRETSGGYEQYF. The CDR3 DNA follows: TGCGCCAGCACCCCCCGAGAGACTAGCGGGGGCTACGAGCAGTACTTC.

The rearrangement joins TRBV7-9 to TRBJ2-3; D may be TRBD2 (5 bases). The germline CDR1 and CDR2 sequences are SEHNR and FQNEAQ (reference sequence). The V and J ends lost 4 bases and 4 bases respectively, with 15 bases between them. The CDR3 extends over 15 amino acids. CDR3 nucleotide sequence: TGTGCCAGCAGCTCCCGATATAGCGTAGCAGATACGCAGTATTTT. Its translation: CASSSRYSVADTQYF.

This clone came up a few times. This chain joins TRBV27 and TRBJ2-7, with D perhaps TRBD2 (5 bases). This CDR3 is 13 amino acids long. The germline gives CDR1 MNHEY, CDR2 SMNVEV (reference sequence). V was clipped by 6 bases and J by 3 bases, with 12 bases between them. DNA for the CDR3: TGTGCCAGCAGGGCGGGTTATTACTACGAGCAGTACTTC. As protein: CASRAGYYYEQYF.

The table lists this clone with a few counts. The V call is TRBV5-1, the J call TRBJ1-2, with a weak D call TRBD1 (6 bases). V lost 0 bases and J 2 bases, leaving 11 bases between the germline ends. Germline CDR1 SGHRS, CDR2 YFSETQ. CDR3 length: 15 amino acids. The CDR3: CASSLGAGANYGYTF. The CDR3 DNA sequence: TGCGCCAGCAGCTTGGGGGCAGGGGCGAACTATGGCTACACCTTC. Looking up the rest from reference TRBV5-1 and TRBJ1-2 gives the full variable domain: KAGVTQTPRYLIKTRGQQVTLSCSPISGHRSVSWYQQTPGQGLQFLFEYFSETQRNKGNFPGRFSGRQFSNSRSEMNVSTLELGDSALYLCASSLGAGANYGYTFGSGTRLTVV.